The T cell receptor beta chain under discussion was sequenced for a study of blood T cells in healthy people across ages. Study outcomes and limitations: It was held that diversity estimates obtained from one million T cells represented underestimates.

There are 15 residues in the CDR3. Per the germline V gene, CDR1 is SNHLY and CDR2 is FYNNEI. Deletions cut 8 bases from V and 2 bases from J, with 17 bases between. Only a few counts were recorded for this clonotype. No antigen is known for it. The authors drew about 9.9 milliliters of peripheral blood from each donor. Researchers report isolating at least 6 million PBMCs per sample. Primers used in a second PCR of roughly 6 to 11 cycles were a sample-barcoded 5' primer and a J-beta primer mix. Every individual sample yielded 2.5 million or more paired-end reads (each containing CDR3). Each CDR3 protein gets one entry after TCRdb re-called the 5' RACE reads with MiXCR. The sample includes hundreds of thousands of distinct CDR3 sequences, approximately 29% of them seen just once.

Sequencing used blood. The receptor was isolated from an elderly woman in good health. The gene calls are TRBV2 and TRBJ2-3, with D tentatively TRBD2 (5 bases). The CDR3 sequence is CASHKVSANTDTQYF. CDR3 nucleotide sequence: TGTGCCAGCCATAAGGTTAGCGCGAACACAGATACGCAGTATTTT.